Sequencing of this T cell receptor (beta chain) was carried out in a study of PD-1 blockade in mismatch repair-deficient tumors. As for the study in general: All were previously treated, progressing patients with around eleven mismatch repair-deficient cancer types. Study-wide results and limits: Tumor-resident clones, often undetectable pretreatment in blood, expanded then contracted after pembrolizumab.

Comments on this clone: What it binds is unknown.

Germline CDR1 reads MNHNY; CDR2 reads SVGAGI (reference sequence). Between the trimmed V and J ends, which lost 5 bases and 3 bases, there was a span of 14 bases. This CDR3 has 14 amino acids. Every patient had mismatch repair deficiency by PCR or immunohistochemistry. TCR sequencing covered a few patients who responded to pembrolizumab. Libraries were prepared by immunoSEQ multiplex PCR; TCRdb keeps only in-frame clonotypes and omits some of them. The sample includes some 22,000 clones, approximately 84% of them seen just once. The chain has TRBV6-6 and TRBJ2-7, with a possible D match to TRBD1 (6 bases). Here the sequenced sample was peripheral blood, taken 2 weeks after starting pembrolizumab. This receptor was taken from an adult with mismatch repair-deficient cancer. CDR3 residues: CASSPPGTIYEQYF. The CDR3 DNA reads TGTGCCAGCAGTCCCCCCGGGACAATCTACGAGCAGTACTTC.